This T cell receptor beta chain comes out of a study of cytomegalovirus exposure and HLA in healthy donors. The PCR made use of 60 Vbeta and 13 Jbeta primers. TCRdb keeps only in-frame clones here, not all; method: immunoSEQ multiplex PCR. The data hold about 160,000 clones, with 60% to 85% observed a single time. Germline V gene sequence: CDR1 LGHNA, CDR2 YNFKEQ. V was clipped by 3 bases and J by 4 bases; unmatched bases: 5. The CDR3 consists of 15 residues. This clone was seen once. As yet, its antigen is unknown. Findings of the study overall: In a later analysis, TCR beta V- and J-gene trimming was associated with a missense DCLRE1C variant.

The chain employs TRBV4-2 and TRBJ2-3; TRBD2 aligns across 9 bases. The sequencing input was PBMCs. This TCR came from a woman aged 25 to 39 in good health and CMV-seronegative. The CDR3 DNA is TGTGCCAGCAGCCAGTCCGCGGGGGGGGCAGATACGCAGTATTTT. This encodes CASSQSAGGADTQYF.